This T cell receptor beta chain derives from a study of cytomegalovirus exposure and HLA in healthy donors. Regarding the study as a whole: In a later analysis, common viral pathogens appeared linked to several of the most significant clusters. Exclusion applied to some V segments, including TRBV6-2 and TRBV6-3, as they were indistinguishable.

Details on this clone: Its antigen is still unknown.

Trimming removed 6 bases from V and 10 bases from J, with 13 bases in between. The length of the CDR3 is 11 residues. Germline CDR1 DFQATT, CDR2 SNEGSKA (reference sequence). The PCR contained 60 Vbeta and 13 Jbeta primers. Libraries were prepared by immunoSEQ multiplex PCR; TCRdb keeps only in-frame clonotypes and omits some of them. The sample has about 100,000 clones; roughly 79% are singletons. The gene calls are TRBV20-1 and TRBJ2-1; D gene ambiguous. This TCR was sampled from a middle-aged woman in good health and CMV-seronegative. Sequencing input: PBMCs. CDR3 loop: CSAPLHQEQFF. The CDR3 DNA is TGCAGTGCCCCCCTTCACCAGGAGCAGTTCTTC.